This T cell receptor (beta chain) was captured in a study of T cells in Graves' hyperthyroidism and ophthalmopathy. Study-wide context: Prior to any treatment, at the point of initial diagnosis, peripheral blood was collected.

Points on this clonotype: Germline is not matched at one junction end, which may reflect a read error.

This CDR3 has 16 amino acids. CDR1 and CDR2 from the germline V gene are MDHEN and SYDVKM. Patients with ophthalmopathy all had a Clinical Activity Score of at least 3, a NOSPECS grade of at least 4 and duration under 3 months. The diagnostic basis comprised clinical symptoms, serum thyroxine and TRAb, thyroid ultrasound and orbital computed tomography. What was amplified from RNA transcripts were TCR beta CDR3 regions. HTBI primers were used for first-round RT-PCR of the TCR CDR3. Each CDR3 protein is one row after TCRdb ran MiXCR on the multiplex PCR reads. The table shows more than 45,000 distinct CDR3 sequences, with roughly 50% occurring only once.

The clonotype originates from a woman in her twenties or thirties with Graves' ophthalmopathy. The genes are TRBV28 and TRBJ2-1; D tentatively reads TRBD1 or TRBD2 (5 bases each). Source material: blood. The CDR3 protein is CAGSRQPRGAYNEQFF. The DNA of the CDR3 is TGTGCCGGCAGCCGACAGCCTCGGGGCGCTTATAATGAGCAGTTCTTC.